This T cell receptor beta chain emerged from a study of Graves' ophthalmopathy and Graves' hyperthyroidism. Study-level findings and limits: The 13-signature model separated ophthalmopathy from stable hyperthyroidism at approximately 89% sensitivity and roughly 80% specificity.

Reliance was placed on clinical symptoms, serum thyroxine, TRAb, thyroid ultrasound and orbital computed tomography for diagnosis. The authors used Ficoll-Paque density gradient centrifugation to separate PBMCs. The input was around 10 ml of fresh peripheral blood. Looked up from germline, CDR1 is SGHTA and CDR2 is FQGNSA. After removal of 4 bases from V and 0 bases from J, the junction contained 8 bases not matched to a gene. The length of the CDR3 is 19 residues. Amplifying from RNA transcripts, the study obtained TCR beta CDR3 regions. An opening RT-PCR round employed HTBI primers and preceded a second-round multiplex PCR. TCRdb re-analysed the multiplex PCR reads in MiXCR, keeping a single row per CDR3 protein. This sample yields about 50,000 distinct CDR3 sequences, of which roughly 47% are seen a single time; over 4% belongs to the top ten. With regard to this clonotype: Antigen unknown.

This TCR was sampled from an adult woman with Graves' ophthalmopathy. The rearrangement uses TRBV7-2 and TRBJ2-2; TRBD2 agrees at 13 bases. Sample: peripheral blood. The CDR3 sequence: CASSSGLAGVSPNTGELFF. Here the CDR3 DNA reads TGTGCCAGCAGCTCAGGACTAGCGGGAGTGTCTCCGAACACCGGGGAGCTGTTTTTT.